Below are 29 T cell receptor beta chains sequenced from a single sample in a study of cytomegalovirus exposure and HLA in healthy donors. Researchers ran the PCR with 60 Vbeta and 13 Jbeta primers. The table came from immunoSEQ multiplex PCR; TCRdb's copy has only in-frame clones and leaves some out. This table holds over 150,000 clones, about four fifths found once. The sample comprised PBMCs. Receptor source: a male donor in good health and CMV-seropositive.

This sequence joins TRBV2 and TRBJ2-5; 13 nucleotides match TRBD2. The better agreement between TRBJ2-7 and the DNA end casts doubt on the J call. CDR1 and CDR2 from the germline V gene are SNHLY and FYNNEI. This CDR3 region has 16 residues. CDR3: CASRTSGGKSSYEQYF. In DNA form, the CDR3 reads TGTGCCAGCAGGACTAGCGGGGGGAAAAGCTCCTACGAGCAGTACTTC.

Only a few counts were recorded for this clone. This chain connects TRBV4-1 to TRBJ2-1, with 7 bases lining up with TRBD2. CDR3 length: 17 amino acids. V lost 1 base to trimming and J lost 0 bases; unmatched junction nucleotides: 6. Germline-derived CDR1 and CDR2 are MGHRA and YSYEKL. CDR3 DNA: TGCGCCAGCAGCCAAGGAAGGGCGGGGGACTCCTACAATGAGCAGTTCTTC. It specifies CASSQGRAGDSYNEQFF.

This rearrangement joins TRBV30 to TRBJ1-2; D may be TRBD1 (6 bases). There are 13 residues in the CDR3. The germline gives CDR1 GTSNPN, CDR2 SVGIG (reference sequence). The germline V and J ends were trimmed by 2 bases and 4 bases, with 11 bases remaining between them. The chain's CDR3 is CAWSIRGGYGYTF. As DNA, the CDR3 is TGTGCCTGGAGTATTAGAGGGGGCTATGGCTACACCTTC.

This chain uses TRBV15 with TRBJ2-2; 11 nucleotides line up with TRBD2. CDR1 is LNHNV and CDR2 is YYDKDF in the germline V gene (reference sequence). This CDR3 has 17 residues. Trimming at V came to 2 bases and at J to 5 bases, leaving 7 bases not matched to a gene. Here the CDR3 reads CATSRLPTSGETGELFF. CDR3 nucleotides: TGTGCCACCAGCAGACTGCCGACTAGCGGGGAAACCGGGGAGCTGTTTTTT.

The rearrangement joins TRBV30 to TRBJ2-2; possible D gene TRBD2, 7 bases. CDR1 and CDR2 (germline): GTSNPN, SVGIG (reference sequence). The germline V and J ends were trimmed by 8 bases and 4 bases, with 20 bases remaining between them. The CDR3 extends over 15 amino acids. CDR3 loop: CAATGGQGGTGELFF. CDR3 nucleotide sequence: TGTGCCGCGACGGGGGGACAAGGAGGCACCGGGGAGCTGTTTTTT.

This clone was seen once. CDR3 DNA: TGTGCCAGCAGTTACTCTGGCAGGGCCGGGGGCGAGCAGTACTTC. Translation gives CASSYSGRAGGEQYF. The chain joins TRBV6-5 to TRBJ2-7; D might be TRBD2 (6 bases). Germline-derived CDR1 and CDR2 are MNHEY and SVGAGI. Trimming left V 0 bases short and J 6 bases short, with 15 bases between. CDR3 length: 15 amino acids.

The chain joins TRBV5-1 to TRBJ2-7; tentatively, D is TRBD2 (5 bases). There are 13 residues in the CDR3. Trimming took 4 bases from V and 6 from J, leaving 14 bases between them. CDR1 is SGHRS and CDR2 is YFSETQ in the germline V gene. The CDR3 DNA follows: TGCGCCAGCAGCCAAGCCGCGGGCGGCGAGCAGTACTTC. It translates to CASSQAAGGEQYF.

The chain employs TRBV5-1 and TRBJ1-1, with a possible D match to TRBD1 (6 bases). With 2 bases removed from V and 4 bases from J, the gap between germline ends came to 15 bases. The CDR3 consists of 15 residues. Germline V gene lookup returns CDR1 SGHRS and CDR2 YFSETQ. CDR3 nucleotide sequence: TGCGCCAGCAGCTTACAAACAGGGAGGGGCACTGAAGCTTTCTTT. It is translated as CASSLQTGRGTEAFF.

The V call is TRBV7-2, the J call TRBJ2-5; D gene unclear. The CDR3 covers 14 residues. Germline values: CDR1 SGHTA, CDR2 FQGNSA. V was pared by 4 bases and J by 4 bases, with 13 bases between. CDR3 amino acids: CASSSLRGLETQYF. The CDR3 DNA is TGTGCCAGCAGCTCCTTGCGAGGCCTAGAGACCCAGTACTTC.

This clone turned up a few times. The rearrangement joins TRBV30 to TRBJ2-2, with D maybe TRBD2 (7 bases). This CDR3 is 15 amino acids long. The V end lost 3 bases, the J end lost 3 bases, and 14 bases lay between the germline ends. The germline gives CDR1 GTSNPN, CDR2 SVGIG (reference sequence). CDR3 DNA sequence: TGTGCCTGGAGGGAAGGGGGGGCAGACACCGGGGAGCTGTTTTTT. Translating gives CAWREGGADTGELFF.

The V gene is TRBV12-5, the J gene TRBJ2-1; D gene uncertain. CDR1 is LGHNT and CDR2 is FRNRAP in the germline V gene. Deletions cut 5 bases from V and 8 bases from J, with 13 bases between. The length of the CDR3 is 13 residues. CDR3 bases: TGTGCTAGTGGTATACGCCTGTCGGATGAGCAGTTCTTC. This sequence encodes CASGIRLSDEQFF.

The V and J genes are TRBV9 and TRBJ1-3; D not resolved. Germline lookup yields CDR1 SGDLS and CDR2 YYNGEE. Trimming pared 4 bases from V and 0 bases from J, leaving 8 bases between. The CDR3 contains 14 residues. The CDR3 loop reads CASSPDTSGNTIYF. The CDR3 coding sequence is TGTGCCAGCAGCCCCGACACCTCTGGAAACACCATATATTTT.

This clone was seen only a few times. J is TRBJ1-1 and V is TRBV4-2; the D gene is possibly TRBD1 (5 bases). Germline assignment: CDR1 LGHNA and CDR2 YNFKEQ. Trimming removed 8 bases from V and 3 bases from J, with 13 bases in between. This CDR3 has 13 amino acids. CDR3: CASGGAGDTEAFF. In nucleotides, the CDR3 is TGTGCCAGCGGAGGGGCGGGGGACACTGAAGCTTTCTTT.

This clone appeared once. The genes are TRBV6-5 and TRBJ2-2, with D perhaps TRBD2 (5 bases). V lost 2 bases to trimming and J lost 8 bases, with 9 bases between them. CDR1 is MNHEY, CDR2 SVGAGI, per germline. CDR3 length: 13 amino acids. This CDR3 is CASSYRRGGELFF. The CDR3 DNA reads as TGTGCCAGCAGTTACCGACGGGGAGGGGAGCTGTTTTTT.

J is TRBJ1-2 and V is TRBV5-1; 7 bases map to TRBD1. In germline, CDR1 is SGHRS, CDR2 YFSETQ. V lost 4 bases and J lost 3; bases outside the gene matches: 9. The CDR3 is 15 residues long. CDR3 in amino acids: CASSPIYDRDYGYTF. The CDR3 DNA follows: TGCGCCAGCAGCCCTATTTACGACAGGGACTATGGCTACACCTTC.

The V gene is TRBV6-5, the J gene TRBJ2-7, with TRBD1 matching 10 bases. J was trimmed by 4 bases and V by 2 bases; bases with no gene match: 5. Looked up from germline, CDR1 is MNHEY and CDR2 is SVGAGI. The CDR3 has 15 amino acids. In DNA form, the CDR3 reads TGTGCCAGCAGTTACCCGACAGGGGGCGGGTACGAGCAGTACTTC. As protein: CASSYPTGGGYEQYF.

The chain's CDR3 is CASSGLAGYNEQFF. The CDR3 DNA sequence: TGTGCCAGTTCGGGACTAGCGGGATACAATGAGCAGTTCTTC. The V call is TRBV6-6, the J call TRBJ2-1; 13 bases line up with TRBD2. CDR3 size: 14 residues. Germline loops: CDR1 MNHNY, CDR2 SVGAGI (reference sequence). V was clipped by 9 bases and J by 4 bases; unmatched bases: 3.

The chain carries TRBV6-1 and TRBJ2-5; 9 bases fit TRBD2. V trimming: 2 bases; J trimming: 1 base; junction bases outside the gene matches: 5. CDR3 size: 16 residues. The germline gives CDR1 MNHNS, CDR2 SASEGT. The CDR3 sequence is CASSEQGGGAQETQYF. The CDR3 DNA sequence: TGTGCCAGCAGTGAACAGGGCGGGGGGGCCCAAGAGACCCAGTACTTC.

V usage is TRBV2 and J usage is TRBJ2-3, with 12 nucleotides matching TRBD2. Germline CDR1 is SNHLY and CDR2 is FYNNEI. The CDR3 sequence is 19 residues long. The J segment lost 2 bases and the V segment lost 4 bases, leaving 13 bases of the junction unmatched. The DNA for the CDR3 is TGTGCCAGCAGTGGCCCCCCCCTAGCGGGGGGGGACAACACAGATACGCAGTATTTT. The encoded protein is CASSGPPLAGGDNTDTQYF.

CDR3 nucleotide sequence: TGTGCCAGCAGTCTTATGAGGGACAGAGACGAGCAGTACTTC. It specifies CASSLMRDRDEQYF. V and J are TRBV27 and TRBJ2-7, with 7 bases matching TRBD1. The CDR3 runs 14 residues. Germline CDR1 is MNHEY and CDR2 is SMNVEV (reference sequence). V trimming: 5 bases; J trimming: 5 bases; junction bases outside the gene matches: 9.

Concerning this clone: At one end the junction does not follow the germline gene, possibly because of a read error. This chain joins TRBV7-7 and TRBJ2-3; 10 positions agree with TRBD2. Germline CDR1 SSHAT, CDR2 FNYEAQ (reference sequence). CDR3 length: 14 residues. CDR3 DNA: TGTGCTAGCAGCGCGACGGGACTAGCGGATACGCAGTATTTT. Residues: CASSATGLADTQYF. The variable domain in full, with the rest retrieved from reference TRBV7-7 and TRBJ2-3, is GAGVSQSPRYKVTKRGQDVTLRCDPISSHATLYWYQQALGQGPEFLTYFNYEAQPDKSGLPSDRFSAERPEGSISTLTIQRTEQRDSAMYRCASSATGLADTQYFGPGTRLTVL.

The rearrangement uses TRBV4-1 and TRBJ2-7; 11 bases match TRBD2. The germline V gene has CDR1 MGHRA and CDR2 YSYEKL. The CDR3 covers 14 residues. V lost 2 bases, J lost 5 bases, and 2 bases stayed unmatched. The CDR3 nucleotides are TGCGCCAGCAGCCAAATAGCGGGGGGGAACGAGCAGTACTTC. Translating it yields CASSQIAGGNEQYF.

The chain recombines TRBV4-2 with TRBJ2-6; 10 bases map to TRBD1. This CDR3 is built from 17 residues. The V gene end was trimmed by 3 bases and the J gene end by 0 bases; junction bases not matched to a gene: 2. Looked up from germline, CDR1 is LGHNA and CDR2 is YNFKEQ. The CDR3 here is CASSQGQGSSGANVLTF. In DNA form, the CDR3 reads TGTGCCAGCAGCCAGGGACAGGGGAGCTCTGGGGCCAACGTCCTGACTTTC.

V usage is TRBV28 and J usage is TRBJ1-6; D not certain. The CDR3 has 16 amino acids. The germline V gene has CDR1 MDHEN and CDR2 SYDVKM. The ends were cut back, 1 base at V and 4 bases at J, with 11 bases in the middle. CDR3 amino acids: CASSLLQPNYNSPLHF. In DNA form, the CDR3 reads TGTGCCAGCAGTTTATTACAGCCCAATTATAATTCACCCCTCCACTTT.

The gene calls are TRBV5-1 and TRBJ2-5; 7 bases fit TRBD1. This CDR3 is 14 amino acids long. With V trimmed by 0 bases and J by 5 bases, 4 bases remained unmatched. Looked up from germline, CDR1 is SGHRS and CDR2 is YFSETQ. The CDR3 loop is CASSLEQGWETQYF. The DNA of the CDR3 is TGCGCCAGCAGCTTGGAACAGGGGTGGGAGACCCAGTACTTC.

Only one count was recorded for this clone. The V and J genes are TRBV5-1 and TRBJ2-5, with a possible D match to TRBD2 (5 bases). The CDR3 length is 16 residues. V dropped 0 bases and J dropped 7 bases, with 19 bases sitting between them. Per germline, CDR1 SGHRS and CDR2 YFSETQ. The CDR3 sequence: CASSLGPGSSRGTQYF. CDR3 sequence (DNA): TGCGCCAGCAGCTTGGGGCCGGGGTCCTCCCGCGGGACCCAGTACTTC.

This clone appeared a few times. This chain links TRBV25-1 with TRBJ1-1, with 12 bases identical to TRBD1. J was trimmed by 9 bases and V by 9 bases; bases with no gene match: 8. CDR1 and CDR2 from the germline V gene are MGHDK and SYGVNS. The CDR3 consists of 13 residues. The CDR3 DNA reads TGTGCCAGTACCCCGGGACAGGGGGCAAAAGCTTTCTTT. It is translated as CASTPGQGAKAFF.

The J gene is TRBJ2-5, the V gene TRBV27, with a possible D match to TRBD2 (5 bases). With the DNA end fitting TRBJ2-7 better, the J assignment may be wrong. CDR1 MNHEY and CDR2 SMNVEV come from the germline V gene (reference sequence). CDR3 size: 14 residues. This chain's CDR3 is CASTRPGSPYEQYF. The CDR3, as DNA: TGTGCCAGCACCCGCCCTGGGAGTCCCTACGAGCAGTACTTC.

The chain couples TRBV11-2 to TRBJ1-3; 9 positions agree with TRBD1. The germline V gene has CDR1 SGHAT and CDR2 FQNNGV. This CDR3 has 14 residues. Trimming cost V 5 bases and J 6 bases; bases outside gene matches: 5. The CDR3 DNA reads TGTGCCAGCAGCGCCGGACAGGGGTTAAACACCATATATTTT. This codes for CASSAGQGLNTIYF. The full variable domain, rest sourced from reference TRBV11-2 and TRBJ1-3, is EAGVAQSPRYKIIEKRQSVAFWCNPISGHATLYWYQQILGQGPKLLIQFQNNGVVDDSQLPKDRFSAERLKGVDSTLKIQPAKLEDSAVYLCASSAGQGLNTIYFGEGSWLTVV.